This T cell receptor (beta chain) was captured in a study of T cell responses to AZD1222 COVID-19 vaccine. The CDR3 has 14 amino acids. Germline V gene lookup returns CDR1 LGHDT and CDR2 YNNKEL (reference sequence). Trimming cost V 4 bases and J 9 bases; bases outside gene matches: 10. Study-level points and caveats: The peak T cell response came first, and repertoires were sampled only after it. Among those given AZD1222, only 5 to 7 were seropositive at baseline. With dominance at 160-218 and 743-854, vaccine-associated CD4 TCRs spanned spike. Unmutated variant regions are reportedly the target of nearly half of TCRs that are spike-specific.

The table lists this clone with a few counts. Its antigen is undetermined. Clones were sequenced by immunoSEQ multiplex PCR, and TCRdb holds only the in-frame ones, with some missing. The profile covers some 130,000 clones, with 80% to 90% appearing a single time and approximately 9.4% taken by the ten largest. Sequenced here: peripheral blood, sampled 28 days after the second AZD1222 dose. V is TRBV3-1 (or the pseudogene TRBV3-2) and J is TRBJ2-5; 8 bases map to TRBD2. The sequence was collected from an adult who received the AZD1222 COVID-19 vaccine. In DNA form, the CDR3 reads TGTGCCAGCAGCCCTCGACTAGCGATGCAGGCCCAGTACTTC. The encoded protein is CASSPRLAMQAQYF.